The 29 T cell receptor beta chains below come from one sample, sequenced in a study of blood T cell repertoires in COVID-19. The method was immunoSEQ multiplex PCR; TCRdb's version includes in-frame clones alone and lacks a portion of them. This table has a few hundred thousand clones, approximately 88% appearing once. Sequenced input: PBMCs or T cells enriched from blood (not recorded which). These receptors all stem from a woman under 30 who had recovered from COVID-19.

This chain connects TRBV18 to TRBJ2-4, with 9 bases identical to TRBD1. CDR3 length: 15 residues. Germline CDR1 reads KGHSH; CDR2 reads LQKENI. V was pared by 6 bases and J by 6 bases, with 9 bases of the junction left unmatched. This CDR3 reads CASSPDRGSRNIQYF. CDR3 bases: TGTGCCAGCTCGCCGGACAGGGGAAGTAGAAACATTCAGTACTTC.

V and J are TRBV28 and TRBJ1-2, with D possibly matching TRBD1 (6 bases). Deletions cut 4 bases from V and 4 bases from J, with 13 bases between. CDR3 length: 14 amino acids. Germline CDR1 is MDHEN and CDR2 is SYDVKM. In DNA, the CDR3 is TGTGCCAGCAGTTATACCCAGGACAGCTATGGCTACACCTTC. Its translation: CASSYTQDSYGYTF.

V is TRBV29-1 and J is TRBJ2-3; D possibly corresponds to TRBD1 (5 bases). This CDR3 comprises 15 residues. CDR1 is SQVTM, CDR2 ANQGSEA, per germline. The V and J ends lost 0 bases and 2 bases respectively, with 12 bases between them. The CDR3 loop reads CSVEDTTVDTDTQYF. The CDR3 nucleotides read TGCAGCGTTGAAGATACGACAGTAGACACAGATACGCAGTATTTT.

The J gene is TRBJ1-2, the V gene TRBV5-1; 10 bases fit TRBD1. The CDR3 runs to 15 residues. J was trimmed by 6 bases and V by 8 bases; bases with no gene match: 13. Germline V CDR1 and CDR2: SGHRS, YFSETQ. Here the CDR3 reads CASRSGTGDLDGYTF. CDR3 DNA: TGCGCCAGTAGATCCGGGACAGGGGATCTTGATGGCTACACCTTC.

In DNA form, the CDR3 reads TGTGCCAGCAGTCCGGGGACTAGCGGGAGATCTGGGCAGTACTTC. Translating gives CASSPGTSGRSGQYF. The rearrangement links TRBV27 to TRBJ2-7, with 14 bases identical to TRBD2. The trim removed 5 bases at V and 9 bases at J, leaving 9 bases unmatched. Germline CDR1 reads MNHEY; CDR2 reads SMNVEV (reference sequence). The length of the CDR3 is 15 residues.

The rearrangement joins TRBV2 to TRBJ1-1; D remains unclear. Per germline, CDR1 SNHLY and CDR2 FYNNEI. The ends were cut back, 6 bases at V and 0 bases at J, with 8 bases in the middle. This CDR3 region has 13 residues. CDR3 amino acids: CASRSRLNTEAFF. CDR3 coding DNA: TGTGCCAGCAGGTCCAGGTTGAACACTGAAGCTTTCTTT.

The chain couples TRBV28 to TRBJ2-5; 10 bases are a match to TRBD2. With 4 bases clipped from V and 4 bases from J, the junction kept 12 bases outside the gene matches. From germline, CDR1 is MDHEN and CDR2 SYDVKM. This CDR3 spans 17 amino acids. The CDR3 protein is CASSSIFSGGTRETQYF. The CDR3 DNA is TGTGCCAGCAGTTCTATTTTTAGCGGGGGGACCAGAGAGACCCAGTACTTC.

The chain combines TRBV9 with TRBJ2-3; a possible D gene is TRBD2 (6 bases). This CDR3 spans 16 amino acids. Trimming shortened V by 4 bases and J by 4 bases, and 19 bases separated the two germline ends. Germline assignment: CDR1 SGDLS and CDR2 YYNGEE. The DNA for the CDR3 is TGTGCCAGCAGCCGATCATCGGGAGATATGTCAGATACGCAGTATTTT. Translation: CASSRSSGDMSDTQYF. The whole variable domain, filled in from reference TRBV9 and TRBJ2-3, reads DSGVTQTPKHLITATGQRVTLRCSPRSGDLSVYWYQQSLDQGLQFLIQYYNGEERAKGNILERFSAQQFPDLHSELNLSSLELGDSALYFCASSRSSGDMSDTQYFGPGTRLTVL.

The V gene is TRBV30, the J gene TRBJ2-2; 9 bases align to TRBD1. Germline V gene data show CDR1 as GTSNPN and CDR2 as SVGIG (reference sequence). The CDR3 loop spans 16 amino acids. The junction had 9 bases not matched to a gene; V was cut back by 3 bases and J by 4 bases. The CDR3 DNA reads TGTGCCTGGAGCGGTTACACAGGGGGCCCCACCGGGGAGCTGTTTTTT. Amino acids: CAWSGYTGGPTGELFF.

As for this clone: The sample carries other DNA sequences with the same CDR3. The V and J genes are TRBV10-3 and TRBJ2-5; 7 bases map to TRBD1. Germline V gives CDR1 ENHRY, CDR2 SYGVKD. The CDR3 covers 13 residues. With 7 bases clipped from V and 2 bases from J, the junction kept 4 bases outside the gene matches. The CDR3 spells CAIKGTAQETQYF. CDR3 nucleotides: TGTGCCATCAAGGGGACAGCACAAGAGACCCAGTACTTC.

As regards this clone: The same CDR3 also results from other DNA sequences found in this sample. The V call is TRBV5-1, the J call TRBJ1-2; D is undetermined. The V and J ends lost 0 bases and 2 bases respectively, with 5 bases between them. The CDR3 is 13 residues long. Germline V gene lookup returns CDR1 SGHRS and CDR2 YFSETQ. DNA for the CDR3: TGCGCCAGCAGCTTGGGCAGAAACTATGGCTACACCTTC. Protein product: CASSLGRNYGYTF.

The genes are TRBV27 and TRBJ1-3; D unclear. CDR1 and CDR2 (germline): MNHEY, SMNVEV (reference sequence). This CDR3 has 15 amino acids. V lost 2 bases to trimming and J lost 0 bases, with 8 bases between them. The CDR3: CASSLHGSSGNTIYF. The CDR3 DNA reads TGTGCCAGCAGTTTACACGGGAGCTCTGGAAACACCATATATTTT.

This clone was recorded once. The chain carries TRBV5-6 and TRBJ1-2, with a tentative D call TRBD1 (6 bases). The CDR3 is 15 residues long. V lost 4 bases to trimming and J lost 4 bases, with 17 bases between them. CDR1 is SGHDT and CDR2 is YYEEEE in the germline V gene. The CDR3 nucleotides read TGTGCCAGCAGCCTTGGGCAGGGGAGTATCTATGGCTACACCTTC. Translated: CASSLGQGSIYGYTF. The full variable domain, with the rest looked up from reference TRBV5-6 and TRBJ1-2, is DAGVTQSPTHLIKTRGQQVTLRCSPKSGHDTVSWYQQALGQGPQFIFQYYEEEERQRGNFPDRFSGHQFPNYSSELNVNALLLGDSALYLCASSLGQGSIYGYTFGSGTRLTVV.

The V and J genes are TRBV4-3 and TRBJ1-2, with D perhaps TRBD1 (6 bases). V dropped 0 bases and J dropped 7 bases, with 21 bases sitting between them. The CDR3 is 17 amino acids. Per the germline V gene, CDR1 is LGHNA and CDR2 is YSLEER. The CDR3 DNA reads TGCGCCAGCAGCCAAGATCTTCGACAGGTTGGAGTTAGTGGCTACACCTTC. This codes for CASSQDLRQVGVSGYTF.

The chain links TRBV5-8 to TRBJ2-6; perhaps TRBD1 as D (5 bases). Germline loops: CDR1 SGHTS, CDR2 YDEGEE. This CDR3 has 18 amino acids. Trimming shortened V by 1 base and J by 0 bases, and 14 bases separated the two germline ends. The CDR3 DNA reads TGTGCCAGCAGCTTGCGCCAGGGCGACCCCTCTGGGGCCAACGTCCTGACTTTC. This codes for CASSLRQGDPSGANVLTF. The variable domain in full, completed from reference TRBV5-8 and TRBJ2-6, reads EAGVTQSPTHLIKTRGQQATLRCSPISGHTSVYWYQQALGLGLQFLLWYDEGEERNRGNFPPRFSGRQFPNYSSELNVNALELEDSALYLCASSLRQGDPSGANVLTFGAGSRLTVL.

The CDR3 protein is CASRPGGWNSNQPQHF. CDR3 DNA sequence: TGTGCCAGCAGGCCTGGGGGGTGGAATAGCAATCAGCCCCAGCATTTT. The chain recombines TRBV28 with TRBJ1-5; TRBD1 is a possible D gene (5 bases). Germline V gene lookup returns CDR1 MDHEN and CDR2 SYDVKM. Between the trimmed V and J ends, which lost 6 bases and 0 bases, there was a span of 15 bases. This CDR3 has 16 residues. The complete variable domain, with remaining parts taken from reference TRBV28 and TRBJ1-5, reads DVKVTQSSRYLVKRTGEKVFLECVQDMDHENMFWYRQDPGLGLRLIYFSYDVKMKEKGDIPEGYSVSREKKERFSLILESASTNQTSMYLCASRPGGWNSNQPQHFGDGTRLSIL.

This rearrangement joins TRBV19 to TRBJ2-5, with D maybe TRBD2 (5 bases). The germline V gene encodes CDR1 LNHDA and CDR2 SQIVND (reference sequence). Trimming stripped 6 bases from V and 5 bases from J, with 22 bases between. The CDR3 spans 16 residues. The CDR3 spells CASRDGTRNLPETQYF. CDR3 sequence (DNA): TGTGCCAGTAGGGACGGAACTAGAAACCTCCCGGAGACCCAGTACTTC.

The chain uses TRBV5-1 and TRBJ1-1, with a possible D match to TRBD1 (6 bases). CDR3 length: 16 residues. The germline V and J ends were trimmed by 4 bases and 0 bases, with 16 bases remaining between them. The germline CDR1 and CDR2 sequences are SGHRS and YFSETQ. CDR3 nucleotides: TGCGCCAGCAGCCAACCTGGGGGCACGGTGAACACTGAAGCTTTCTTT. Amino acid sequence: CASSQPGGTVNTEAFF. The full variable domain, its missing parts supplied by reference TRBV5-1 and TRBJ1-1, is KAGVTQTPRYLIKTRGQQVTLSCSPISGHRSVSWYQQTPGQGLQFLFEYFSETQRNKGNFPGRFSGRQFSNSRSEMNVSTLELGDSALYLCASSQPGGTVNTEAFFGQGTRLTVV.

The rearrangement links TRBV28 to TRBJ1-2, with D maybe TRBD1 (5 bases). The V and J ends lost 4 bases and 2 bases respectively, with 17 bases between them. This CDR3 comprises 16 residues. CDR1 is MDHEN and CDR2 is SYDVKM in the germline V gene. The CDR3 nucleotides are TGTGCCAGCAGTTCACATACGGGGGGTCGGAACTATGGCTACACCTTC. The encoded protein is CASSSHTGGRNYGYTF.

The rearrangement joins TRBV5-4 to TRBJ2-5; a possible D gene is TRBD1 (6 bases). Trimming took 0 bases from V and 2 from J, leaving 11 bases between them. CDR3 size: 15 residues. CDR1 is SGHNT and CDR2 is YYREEE in the germline V gene (reference sequence). CDR3 nucleotide sequence: TGTGCCAGCAGCTTGGTGGGGGCCAGTCAAGAGACCCAGTACTTC. Its protein is CASSLVGASQETQYF. The full variable domain, its missing parts supplied by reference TRBV5-4 and TRBJ2-5, is ETGVTQSPTHLIKTRGQQVTLRCSSQSGHNTVSWYQQALGQGPQFIFQYYREEENGRGNFPPRFSGLQFPNYSSELNVNALELDDSALYLCASSLVGASQETQYFGPGTRLLVL.

This chain's CDR3 is CASSEWTSGGKETQYF. DNA for the CDR3: TGTGCCAGCAGTGAATGGACTAGCGGGGGAAAAGAGACCCAGTACTTC. This sequence joins TRBV6-1 and TRBJ2-5, with TRBD2 identical over 13 bases. Germline assignment: CDR1 MNHNS and CDR2 SASEGT. After removal of 2 bases from V and 3 bases from J, the junction contained 3 bases not matched to a gene. This CDR3 region has 16 residues.

Details on this clone: Other DNA sequences within the sample encode an identical CDR3. This chain uses TRBV7-9 with TRBJ2-1; TRBD1 is a possible D gene (5 bases). V lost 0 bases and J 6 bases, leaving 6 bases between the germline ends. From germline, CDR1 is SEHNR and CDR2 FQNEAQ (reference sequence). The CDR3 is made up of 13 amino acids. The CDR3 loop reads CASSLAGANEQFF. The CDR3 nucleotides read TGTGCCAGCAGCTTAGCAGGGGCCAATGAGCAGTTCTTC.

The chain is built from TRBV19 and TRBJ1-1; D unresolved. Germline CDR1 LNHDA, CDR2 SQIVND (reference sequence). V lost 5 bases and J 1 base, leaving 8 bases between the germline ends. The CDR3 runs to 13 residues. The CDR3 loop is CASSSTRNTEAFF. DNA of the CDR3: TGTGCCAGTAGTTCCACTAGGAACACTGAAGCTTTCTTT.

The CDR3 bases are TGTGCCAGCACCGCGACAGGTTCGGGAAACACCATATATTTT. Translation gives CASTATGSGNTIYF. The chain links TRBV6-5 to TRBJ1-3, with D possibly being TRBD1 (6 bases). CDR1 MNHEY and CDR2 SVGAGI come from the germline V gene. V lost 7 bases, J lost 4 bases, and 14 bases lay in between. The CDR3 consists of 14 residues.

The J gene is TRBJ1-5, the V gene TRBV7-2; 9 bases line up with TRBD1. Per the germline V gene, CDR1 is SGHTA and CDR2 is FQGNSA. The length of the CDR3 is 14 residues. J lost 5 bases, V lost 5 bases, and 4 bases had no gene match. CDR3 nucleotide sequence: TGTGCCAGCAGCACGGACAGGGGCTATCAGCCCCAGCATTTT. Translating it yields CASSTDRGYQPQHF.

The chain combines TRBV28 with TRBJ1-6; D perhaps matches TRBD1 (6 bases). The V gene lost 8 bases and the J gene lost 7 bases, with 9 bases spanning the gap. From germline, CDR1 is MDHEN and CDR2 SYDVKM. CDR3 length equals 12 residues. The CDR3 loop is CASGGANSPLHF. The CDR3 DNA follows: TGTGCCAGCGGGGGGGCGAATTCACCCCTCCACTTT.

V gene TRBV7-3 combines with J gene TRBJ2-1; 9 positions agree with TRBD2. Germline assignment: CDR1 SGHTA and CDR2 FQGTGA. The CDR3 totals 14 residues. Losses at the gene ends were 1 base for V and 7 bases for J; bases not matched to a gene: 2. The CDR3 nucleotides are TGTGCCAGCAGCTTAAGTCTAGCGGGGAATGAGCAGTTCTTC. Translation gives CASSLSLAGNEQFF.

V usage is TRBV19 and J usage is TRBJ1-4; 7 nucleotides line up with TRBD1. V lost 3 bases to trimming and J lost 6 bases; unmatched junction nucleotides: 4. CDR1 and CDR2 from the germline V gene are LNHDA and SQIVND (reference sequence). The CDR3 spans 14 residues. For the CDR3, the DNA is TGTGCCAGTAGTATTCGGACAGGCTATGAAAAACTGTTTTTT. Residues: CASSIRTGYEKLFF.

The chain couples TRBV7-3 to TRBJ2-3, with TRBD2 as a possible D gene (5 bases). The CDR3 totals 15 residues. V was clipped by 4 bases and J by 2 bases, with 13 bases between them. CDR1 SGHTA and CDR2 FQGTGA come from the germline V gene. The CDR3 is CASSSTRRPTDTQYF. The CDR3 DNA sequence: TGTGCCAGCAGCTCTACTAGGAGGCCCACAGATACGCAGTATTTT.